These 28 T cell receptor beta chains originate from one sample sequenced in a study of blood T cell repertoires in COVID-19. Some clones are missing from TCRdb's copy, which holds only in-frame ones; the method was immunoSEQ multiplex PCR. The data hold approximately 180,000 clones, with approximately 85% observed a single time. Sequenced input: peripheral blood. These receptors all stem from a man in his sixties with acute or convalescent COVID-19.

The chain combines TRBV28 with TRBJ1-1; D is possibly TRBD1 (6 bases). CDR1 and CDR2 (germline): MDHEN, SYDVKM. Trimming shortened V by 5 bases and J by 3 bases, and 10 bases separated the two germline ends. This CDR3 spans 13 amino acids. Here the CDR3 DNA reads TGTGCCAGCAGTCTCCCAGGGGACACTGAAGCTTTCTTT. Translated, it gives CASSLPGDTEAFF. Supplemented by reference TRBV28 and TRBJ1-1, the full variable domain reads DVKVTQSSRYLVKRTGEKVFLECVQDMDHENMFWYRQDPGLGLRLIYFSYDVKMKEKGDIPEGYSVSREKKERFSLILESASTNQTSMYLCASSLPGDTEAFFGQGTRLTVV.

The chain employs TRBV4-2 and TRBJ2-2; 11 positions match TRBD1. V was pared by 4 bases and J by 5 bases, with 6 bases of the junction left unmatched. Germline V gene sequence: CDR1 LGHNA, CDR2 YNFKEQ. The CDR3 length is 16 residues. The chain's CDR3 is CASSRGTGGDTGELFF. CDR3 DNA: TGTGCCAGCAGCCGCGGGACAGGGGGTGATACCGGGGAGCTGTTTTTT.

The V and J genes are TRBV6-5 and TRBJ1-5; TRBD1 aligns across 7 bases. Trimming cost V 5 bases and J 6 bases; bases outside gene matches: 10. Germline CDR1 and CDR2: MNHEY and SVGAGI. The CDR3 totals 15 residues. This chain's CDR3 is CASSQTYRGRQPQHF. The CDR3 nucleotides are TGTGCCAGCAGTCAGACCTACAGGGGCCGTCAGCCCCAGCATTTT.

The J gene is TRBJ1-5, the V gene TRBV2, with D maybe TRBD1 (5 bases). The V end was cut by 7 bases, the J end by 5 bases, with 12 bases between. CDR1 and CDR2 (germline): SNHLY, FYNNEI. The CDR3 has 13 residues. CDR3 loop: CASTGLGDQPQHF. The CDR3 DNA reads TGTGCCAGCACGGGCTTAGGGGATCAGCCCCAGCATTTT.

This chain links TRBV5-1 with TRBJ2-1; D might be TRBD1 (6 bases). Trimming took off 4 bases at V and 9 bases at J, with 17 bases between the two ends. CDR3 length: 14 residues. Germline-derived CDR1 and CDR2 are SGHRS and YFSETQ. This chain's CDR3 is CASSPQTTGSEQFF. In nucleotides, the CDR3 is TGCGCCAGCAGCCCGCAAACCACAGGGAGTGAGCAGTTCTTC.

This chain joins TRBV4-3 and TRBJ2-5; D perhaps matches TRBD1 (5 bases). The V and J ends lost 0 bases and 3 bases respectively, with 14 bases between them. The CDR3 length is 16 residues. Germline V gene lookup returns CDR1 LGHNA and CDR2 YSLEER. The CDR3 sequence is CASSQDGADWEETQYF. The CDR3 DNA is TGCGCCAGCAGCCAAGATGGGGCAGACTGGGAAGAGACCCAGTACTTC.

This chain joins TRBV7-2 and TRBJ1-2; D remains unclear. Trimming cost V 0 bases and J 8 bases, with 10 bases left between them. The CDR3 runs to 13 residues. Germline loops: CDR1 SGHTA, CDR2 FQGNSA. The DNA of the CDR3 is TGTGCCAGCAGCTTAGCGAAGAGGGTCGGCTACACCTTC. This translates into CASSLAKRVGYTF.

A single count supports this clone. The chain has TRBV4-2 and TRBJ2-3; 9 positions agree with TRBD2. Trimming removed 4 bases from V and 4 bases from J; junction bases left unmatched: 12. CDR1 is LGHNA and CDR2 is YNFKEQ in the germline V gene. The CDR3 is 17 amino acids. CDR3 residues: CASSPDGSGRRSDTQYF. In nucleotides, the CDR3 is TGTGCCAGCAGCCCTGATGGTAGCGGGAGACGATCAGATACGCAGTATTTT.

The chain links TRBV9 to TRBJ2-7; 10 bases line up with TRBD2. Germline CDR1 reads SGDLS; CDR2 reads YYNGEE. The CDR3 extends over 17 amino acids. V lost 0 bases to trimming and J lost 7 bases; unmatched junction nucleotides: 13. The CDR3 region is CASSVGPSGRAWGEQYF. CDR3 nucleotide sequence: TGTGCCAGCAGCGTAGGACCAAGCGGGAGGGCCTGGGGGGAGCAGTACTTC.

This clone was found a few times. As DNA, the CDR3 is TGCGCCAGCAGCTTGGTAGCGAATCAAAATGAGCAGTTCTTC. This encodes CASSLVANQNEQFF. The chain couples TRBV5-1 to TRBJ2-1; D is perhaps TRBD2 (5 bases). The CDR3 consists of 14 residues. Germline V CDR1 and CDR2: SGHRS, YFSETQ. Trimming took 0 bases from V and 7 from J, leaving 11 bases between them. Together with reference TRBV5-1 and TRBJ2-1, the CDR3 gives the full variable domain: KAGVTQTPRYLIKTRGQQVTLSCSPISGHRSVSWYQQTPGQGLQFLFEYFSETQRNKGNFPGRFSGRQFSNSRSEMNVSTLELGDSALYLCASSLVANQNEQFFGPGTRLTVL.

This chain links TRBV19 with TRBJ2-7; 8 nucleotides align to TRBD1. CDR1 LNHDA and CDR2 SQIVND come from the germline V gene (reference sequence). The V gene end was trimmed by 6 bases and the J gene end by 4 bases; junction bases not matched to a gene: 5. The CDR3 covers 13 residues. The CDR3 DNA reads TGTGCCAGTAGGAGGACAGGGTCGTACGAGCAGTACTTC. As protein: CASRRTGSYEQYF. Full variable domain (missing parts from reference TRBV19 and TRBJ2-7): DGGITQSPKYLFRKEGQNVTLSCEQNLNHDAMYWYRQDPGQGLRLIYYSQIVNDFQKGDIAEGYSVSREKKESFPLTVTSAQKNPTAFYLCASRRTGSYEQYFGPGTRLTVT.

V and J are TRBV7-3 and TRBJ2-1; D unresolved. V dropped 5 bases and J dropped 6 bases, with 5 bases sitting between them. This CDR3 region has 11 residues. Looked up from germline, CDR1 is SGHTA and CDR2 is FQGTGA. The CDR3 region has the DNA TGTGCCAGCAGCCCCGGCAATGAGCAGTTCTTC. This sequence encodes CASSPGNEQFF.

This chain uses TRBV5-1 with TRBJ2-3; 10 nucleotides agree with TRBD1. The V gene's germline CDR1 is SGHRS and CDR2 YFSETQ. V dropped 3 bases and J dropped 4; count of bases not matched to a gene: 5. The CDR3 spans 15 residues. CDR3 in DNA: TGCGCCAGCAGCTCGACAGGGGGCCGGGCAGATACGCAGTATTTT. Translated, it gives CASSSTGGRADTQYF.

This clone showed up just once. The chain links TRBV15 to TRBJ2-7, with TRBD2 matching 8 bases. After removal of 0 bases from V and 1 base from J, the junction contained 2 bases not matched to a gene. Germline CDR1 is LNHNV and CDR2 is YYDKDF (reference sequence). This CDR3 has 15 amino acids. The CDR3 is CATSRELAGSYEQYF. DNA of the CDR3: TGTGCCACCAGCAGAGAATTAGCGGGGTCCTACGAGCAGTACTTC.

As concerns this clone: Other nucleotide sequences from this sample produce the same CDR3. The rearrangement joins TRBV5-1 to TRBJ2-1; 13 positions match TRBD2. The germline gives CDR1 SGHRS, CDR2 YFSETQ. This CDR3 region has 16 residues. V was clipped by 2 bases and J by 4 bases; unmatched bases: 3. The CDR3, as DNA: TGCGCCAGCAGCTTACTAGCGGGAGGGCAGTACAATGAGCAGTTCTTC. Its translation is CASSLLAGGQYNEQFF.

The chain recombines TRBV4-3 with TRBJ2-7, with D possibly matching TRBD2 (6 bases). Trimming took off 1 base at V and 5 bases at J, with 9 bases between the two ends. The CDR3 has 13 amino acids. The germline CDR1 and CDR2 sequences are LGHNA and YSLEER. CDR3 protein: CASSQGLVDEQYF. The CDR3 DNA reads TGCGCCAGCAGCCAAGGACTAGTTGACGAGCAGTACTTC.

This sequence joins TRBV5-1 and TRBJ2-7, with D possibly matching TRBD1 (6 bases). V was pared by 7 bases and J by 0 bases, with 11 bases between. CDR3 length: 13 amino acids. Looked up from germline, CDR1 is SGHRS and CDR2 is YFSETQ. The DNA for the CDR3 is TGCGCCAGCGGTCAAGGGGGCTCCTACGAGCAGTACTTC. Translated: CASGQGGSYEQYF.

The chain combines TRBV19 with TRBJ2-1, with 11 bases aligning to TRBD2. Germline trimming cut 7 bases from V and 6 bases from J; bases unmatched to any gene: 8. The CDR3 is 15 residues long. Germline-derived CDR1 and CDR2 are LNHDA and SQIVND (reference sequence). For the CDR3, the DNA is TGTGCCAGTATTAGCGGGAGGGTGGGAACCAATGAGCAGTTCTTC. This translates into CASISGRVGTNEQFF.

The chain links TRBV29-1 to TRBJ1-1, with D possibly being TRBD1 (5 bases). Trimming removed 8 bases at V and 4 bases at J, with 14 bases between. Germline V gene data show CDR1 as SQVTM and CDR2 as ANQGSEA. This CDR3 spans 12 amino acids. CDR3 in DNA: TGCAGCTCTTTAACCGGGGGCACTGAAGCTTTCTTT. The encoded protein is CSSLTGGTEAFF.

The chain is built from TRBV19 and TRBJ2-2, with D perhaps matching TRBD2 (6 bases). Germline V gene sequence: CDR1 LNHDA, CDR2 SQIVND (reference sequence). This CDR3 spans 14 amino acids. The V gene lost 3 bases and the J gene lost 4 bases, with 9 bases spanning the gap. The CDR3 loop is CASSMEGITGELFF. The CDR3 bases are TGTGCCAGTAGTATGGAGGGCATCACCGGGGAGCTGTTTTTT. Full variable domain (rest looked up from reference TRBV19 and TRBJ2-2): DGGITQSPKYLFRKEGQNVTLSCEQNLNHDAMYWYRQDPGQGLRLIYYSQIVNDFQKGDIAEGYSVSREKKESFPLTVTSAQKNPTAFYLCASSMEGITGELFFGEGSRLTVL.

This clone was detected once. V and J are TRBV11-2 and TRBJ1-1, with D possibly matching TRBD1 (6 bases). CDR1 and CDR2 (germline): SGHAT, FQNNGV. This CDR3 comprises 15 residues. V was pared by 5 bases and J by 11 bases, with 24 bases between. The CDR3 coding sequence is TGTGCCAGCAGCCTCCTCTCCCGGGACAATAACAGGGCTTTCTTT. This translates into CASSLLSRDNNRAFF.

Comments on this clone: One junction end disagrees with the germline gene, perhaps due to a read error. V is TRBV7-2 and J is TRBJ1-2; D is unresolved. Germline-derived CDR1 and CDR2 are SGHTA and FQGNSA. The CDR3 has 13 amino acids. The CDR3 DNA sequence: TGTGCCAGCAGCTTAATGGCTAACTATAGCTACACCTTC. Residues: CASSLMANYSYTF.

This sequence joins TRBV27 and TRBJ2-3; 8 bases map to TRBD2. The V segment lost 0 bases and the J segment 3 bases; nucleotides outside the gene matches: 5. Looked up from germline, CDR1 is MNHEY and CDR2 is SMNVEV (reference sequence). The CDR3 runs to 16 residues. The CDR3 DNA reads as TGTGCCAGCAGTTTATCAGCGGGGGTCGTTACAGATACGCAGTATTTT. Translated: CASSLSAGVVTDTQYF.

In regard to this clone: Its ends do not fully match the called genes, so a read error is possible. The CDR3 spells CASSSGPYGEEQFF. DNA for the CDR3: TGTGCTAGCAGCTCCGGCCCCTACGGAGAAGAGCAGTTCTTC. The chain has TRBV7-7 and TRBJ2-1; D ambiguous. This CDR3 has 14 residues. CDR1 and CDR2 from the germline V gene are SSHAT and FNYEAQ (reference sequence).

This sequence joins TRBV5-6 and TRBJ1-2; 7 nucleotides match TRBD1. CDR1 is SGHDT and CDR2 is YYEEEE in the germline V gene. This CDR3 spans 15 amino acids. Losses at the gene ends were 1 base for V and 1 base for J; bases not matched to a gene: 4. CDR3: CASSLWDRDNYGYTF. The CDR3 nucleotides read TGTGCCAGCAGCTTGTGGGACAGAGATAACTATGGCTACACCTTC.

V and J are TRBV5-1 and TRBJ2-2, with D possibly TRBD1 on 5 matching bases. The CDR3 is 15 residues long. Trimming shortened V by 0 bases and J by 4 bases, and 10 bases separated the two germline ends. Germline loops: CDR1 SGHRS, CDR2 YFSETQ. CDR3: CASSLATGPTGELFF. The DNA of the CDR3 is TGCGCCAGCAGCTTGGCCACAGGACCCACCGGGGAGCTGTTTTTT.

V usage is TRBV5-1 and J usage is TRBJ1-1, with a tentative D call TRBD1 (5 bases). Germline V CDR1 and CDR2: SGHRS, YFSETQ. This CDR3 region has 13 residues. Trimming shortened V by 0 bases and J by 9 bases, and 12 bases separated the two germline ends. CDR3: CASSLAGGTKAFF. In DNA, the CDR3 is TGCGCCAGCAGCTTGGCCGGGGGGACTAAAGCTTTCTTT.

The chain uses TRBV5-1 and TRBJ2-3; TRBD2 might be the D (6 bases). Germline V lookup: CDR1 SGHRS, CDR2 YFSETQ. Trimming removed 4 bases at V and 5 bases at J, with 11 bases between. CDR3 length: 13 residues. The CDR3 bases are TGCGCCAGCAGCCGGACGGGAGAAGATACGCAGTATTTT. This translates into CASSRTGEDTQYF.